The T cell receptor beta chain described here comes from a study of shared clonotypes between healthy human individuals. Sorted-subset replicate PCR reactions were performed with 200 ng DNA, corresponding to roughly 31,000 T cell genomes. Produced via immunoSEQ multiplex PCR; TCRdb's table is partial and in-frame only. The repertoire holds roughly 2.5 million clones, with 90% to 95% as singletons. General study results and limits: Clonotype sharing levels among donors were expected to vary with sequencing depth. Richness estimates generally favored naive over memory subsets.

As concerns this clone: Its antigen is still unknown. Other DNA sequences in this specimen translate into the identical CDR3.

This CDR3 has 13 residues. V lost 3 bases, J lost 4 bases, and 7 bases lay in between. The germline gives CDR1 KGHSH, CDR2 LQKENI. The origin of this receptor is a man younger than 35 in good health. Sample: naive CD4+ T cells sorted from blood. As for subset: CD45RA+ positively selected. V usage is TRBV18 and J usage is TRBJ1-5, with no clear D. The CDR3 reads CASSPKENQPQHF. The CDR3 bases are TGTGCCAGCTCACCGAAGGAGAATCAGCCCCAGCATTTT.